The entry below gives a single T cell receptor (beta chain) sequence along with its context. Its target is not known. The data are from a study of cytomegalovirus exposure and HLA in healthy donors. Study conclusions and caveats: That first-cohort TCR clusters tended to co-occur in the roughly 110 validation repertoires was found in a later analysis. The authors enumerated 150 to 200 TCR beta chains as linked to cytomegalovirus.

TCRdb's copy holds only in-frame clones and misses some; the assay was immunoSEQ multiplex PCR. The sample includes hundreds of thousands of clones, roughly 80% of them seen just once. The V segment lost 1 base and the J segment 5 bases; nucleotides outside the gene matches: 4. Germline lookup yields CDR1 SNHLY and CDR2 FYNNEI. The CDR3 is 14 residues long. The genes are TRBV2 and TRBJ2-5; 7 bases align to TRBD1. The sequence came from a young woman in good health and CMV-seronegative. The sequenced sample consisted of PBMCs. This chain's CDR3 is CASSEERGQETQYF. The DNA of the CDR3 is TGTGCCAGCAGTGAAGAAAGGGGGCAGGAGACCCAGTACTTC.